This T cell receptor beta chain was captured in a study of regulatory T cells in long-lasting Graves disease. This clonotype was seen at least ten times. iRepertoire HTBI primers and Arm-PCR of CDR3 regions built TCR beta libraries. One entry per CDR3 protein, called by TCRdb with MiXCR from the multiplex PCR reads. This sample carries 450,000 to 700,000 distinct CDR3 sequences, approximately 12% of them seen once, and the ten largest clones take roughly a tenth. As for time point: newly diagnosed GD, antithyroid drugs for less than 3 months. Extracted RNA from PBMCs served as the source of the TCR library. This sample also appeared in a second study, on T cells in Graves' hyperthyroidism and ophthalmopathy.

This TCR came from a man aged 25-45 years with Graves disease. Specimen: peripheral blood mononuclear cells (PBMCs), collected at new diagnosis, from a patient treated with antithyroid drugs.

The CDR3 loop reads CASSFRQTQYF. CDR3 nucleotides: TGTGCCAGCAGTTTCAGGCAGACCCAGTACTTC. The V and J genes are TRBV12-3 or TRBV12-4 and TRBJ2-5, with D uncertain. V lost 3 bases and J 6 bases, leaving 5 bases between the germline ends. The CDR3 extends over 11 amino acids.